These 26 T cell receptor beta chains share one sample of origin, sequenced in a study of STAT5B mutations in CD4+ large granular lymphocyte leukemia. Assay: immunoSEQ multiplex PCR; the TCRdb copy retains only in-frame clones and omits some. The table records fewer than 35,000 clones, around 71% of them present only once. The sample was CD4+ T cells from blood buffy coats. These receptors came from a human donor in good health.

This chain links TRBV2 with TRBJ1-1, with TRBD1 identical over 10 bases. Trimming cost V 4 bases and J 0 bases; bases outside gene matches: 5. This CDR3 is built from 16 residues. Germline V gene lookup returns CDR1 SNHLY and CDR2 FYNNEI. The CDR3 sequence is CASSGGQGFLNTEAFF. In DNA, the CDR3 is TGTGCCAGCAGTGGGGGACAGGGGTTCTTGAACACTGAAGCTTTCTTT.

The chain is built from TRBV18 and TRBJ2-1, with D unclear. V was cut by 0 bases and J by 3 bases, with 9 bases left in between. The CDR3 covers 15 residues. Germline values: CDR1 KGHSH, CDR2 LQKENI. The CDR3 nucleotides read TGTGCCAGCTCACCACCGGGCAGGCGCTACAATGAGCAGTTCTTC. It specifies CASSPPGRRYNEQFF.

This clone occurred once. The chain is built from TRBV29-1 and TRBJ2-3; 12 bases are a match to TRBD2. CDR3 length: 15 amino acids. The J segment lost 0 bases and the V segment lost 7 bases, leaving 5 bases of the junction unmatched. CDR1 is SQVTM, CDR2 ANQGSEA, per germline. CDR3 region: CSADGLAGSTDTQYF. The DNA of the CDR3 is TGCAGCGCGGACGGACTAGCGGGGAGCACAGATACGCAGTATTTT.

The chain has TRBV4-2 and TRBJ2-5; 13 bases are shared with TRBD2. The V gene's germline CDR1 is LGHNA and CDR2 YNFKEQ. This CDR3 spans 16 amino acids. V lost 2 bases, J lost 3 bases, and 3 bases stayed unmatched. In DNA, the CDR3 is TGTGCCAGCAGCCAACCAGGACTAGCGGGGGAAGAGACCCAGTACTTC. This encodes CASSQPGLAGEETQYF.

The chain has TRBV28 and TRBJ1-4; TRBD1 is a possible D gene (5 bases). The germline V gene has CDR1 MDHEN and CDR2 SYDVKM. V lost 6 bases and J 14 bases, leaving 19 bases between the germline ends. The CDR3 spans 13 residues. In nucleotides, the CDR3 is TGTGCCAGCAGGGAGTCGCGGGGCCCTTATCTGTTTTTT. Translated, it gives CASRESRGPYLFF.

The chain has TRBV18 and TRBJ1-2; TRBD1 might be the D (5 bases). Deletions cut 3 bases from V and 1 base from J, with 6 bases between. The CDR3 loop spans 13 amino acids. The germline V gene encodes CDR1 KGHSH and CDR2 LQKENI. This chain's CDR3 is CASSPTDNYGYTF. CDR3 nucleotides: TGTGCCAGCTCACCGACAGATAACTATGGCTACACCTTC.

The chain has TRBV30 and TRBJ1-1, with TRBD1 identical over 8 bases. Trimming took 3 bases from V and 3 from J; bases not matched to a gene: 3. Germline assignment: CDR1 GTSNPN and CDR2 SVGIG (reference sequence). This CDR3 contains 13 residues. CDR3 coding DNA: TGTGCCTGGAGCTTGGACAGGGACACTGAAGCTTTCTTT. Amino acid sequence: CAWSLDRDTEAFF. Full variable domain (rest looked up from reference TRBV30 and TRBJ1-1): SQTIHQWPATLVQPVGSPLSLECTVEGTSNPNLYWYRQAAGRGLQLLFYSVGIGQISSEVPQNLSASRPQDRQFILSSKKLLLSDSGFYLCAWSLDRDTEAFFGQGTRLTVV.

V usage is TRBV7-8 and J usage is TRBJ1-4; D possibly corresponds to TRBD1 (5 bases). Trimming cost V 5 bases and J 2 bases, with 15 bases left between them. In germline, CDR1 is SGHVS, CDR2 FQNEAQ. This CDR3 has 16 residues. CDR3 sequence: CASSENGGLTNEKLFF. The CDR3 nucleotides read TGTGCCAGCAGCGAAAATGGGGGTCTGACTAATGAAAAACTGTTTTTT.

This rearrangement joins TRBV7-8 to TRBJ2-6, with D tentatively TRBD2 (6 bases). V was trimmed by 3 bases and J by 2 bases, leaving 8 bases between them. Germline V gives CDR1 SGHVS, CDR2 FQNEAQ. This CDR3 contains 15 residues. The DNA for the CDR3 is TGTGCCAGCAGCTTTTCGGGGGCTGGGGCCAACGTCCTGACTTTC. This codes for CASSFSGAGANVLTF.

This chain uses TRBV6-5 with TRBJ2-5; possibly TRBD1 or TRBD2 for D (5 bases each). Germline V gene sequence: CDR1 MNHEY, CDR2 SVGAGI. Trimming removed 2 bases from V and 5 bases from J, with 12 bases in between. The CDR3 has 14 residues. CDR3 coding DNA: TGTGCCAGCAGTTACAAAGGGACGGGGGAGACCCAGTACTTC. This codes for CASSYKGTGETQYF.

The chain recombines TRBV5-1 with TRBJ2-1, with TRBD1 identical over 7 bases. There are 15 residues in the CDR3. J gave up 9 bases and V 3 bases, and 12 bases lay outside the gene matches. Germline CDR1 SGHRS, CDR2 YFSETQ. The CDR3 loop is CASSSTGSATVEQFF. In nucleotides, the CDR3 is TGCGCCAGCAGCTCGACAGGGTCCGCAACGGTTGAGCAGTTCTTC. The full variable domain, rest sourced from reference TRBV5-1 and TRBJ2-1, is KAGVTQTPRYLIKTRGQQVTLSCSPISGHRSVSWYQQTPGQGLQFLFEYFSETQRNKGNFPGRFSGRQFSNSRSEMNVSTLELGDSALYLCASSSTGSATVEQFFGPGTRLTVL.

The rearrangement joins TRBV30 to TRBJ1-2, with a weak D call TRBD1 (6 bases). CDR1 GTSNPN and CDR2 SVGIG come from the germline V gene (reference sequence). V lost 6 bases and J 12 bases, leaving 11 bases between the germline ends. CDR3 length: 9 residues. The CDR3: CACPQGNTF. For the CDR3, the DNA is TGTGCCTGCCCACAGGGTAACACCTTC.

This chain links TRBV2 with TRBJ2-5, with D unclear. Germline CDR1 and CDR2: SNHLY and FYNNEI. V was shortened by 8 bases and J by 5 bases, with 9 bases between the two germline ends. The CDR3 runs 11 residues. The CDR3 nucleotides are TGTGCCAGCGTTATGATGGAGACCCAGTACTTC. Its translation is CASVMMETQYF.

This rearrangement joins TRBV29-1 to TRBJ1-1, with 7 bases aligning to TRBD1. The CDR3 is 12 residues long. Germline-derived CDR1 and CDR2 are SQVTM and ANQGSEA. Unmatched junction bases numbered 10, after V lost 8 bases and J lost 7 bases. CDR3: CSTRDSLYEAFF. CDR3 nucleotides: TGCAGCACCCGGGACAGCCTTTATGAAGCTTTCTTT. Drawing the rest from reference TRBV29-1 and TRBJ1-1, the complete variable domain is SAVISQKPSRDICQRGTSLTIQCQVDSQVTMMFWYRQQPGQSLTLIATANQGSEATYESGFVIDKFPISRPNLTFSTLTVSNMSPEDSSIYLCSTRDSLYEAFFGQGTRLTVV.

In this sample, this clone turned up a few times. The chain uses TRBV13 and TRBJ2-2, with a possible D match to TRBD2 (5 bases). This CDR3 is 13 amino acids long. V lost 5 bases to trimming and J lost 3 bases, with 7 bases between them. Germline lookup yields CDR1 PRHDT and CDR2 FYEKMQ (reference sequence). CDR3: CASSERYTGELFF. CDR3 nucleotide sequence: TGTGCCAGCAGCGAGCGGTACACCGGGGAGCTGTTTTTT.

The chain recombines TRBV2 with TRBJ1-2; tentatively, D is TRBD1 (6 bases). Trimming removed 6 bases at V and 5 bases at J, with 13 bases between. The length of the CDR3 is 13 residues. Germline values: CDR1 SNHLY, CDR2 FYNNEI. The chain's CDR3 is CASRQGTVYGYTF. In DNA, the CDR3 is TGTGCCAGCAGGCAGGGGACCGTTTATGGCTACACCTTC.

The J gene is TRBJ2-7, the V gene TRBV5-1, with 9 bases lining up with TRBD1. Germline CDR1 reads SGHRS; CDR2 reads YFSETQ. The CDR3 loop spans 14 amino acids. V lost 4 bases and J lost 0; bases outside the gene matches: 2. CDR3 region: CASSRTGDSYEQYF. In DNA, the CDR3 is TGCGCCAGCAGCCGGACAGGGGACTCCTACGAGCAGTACTTC.

The chain carries TRBV19 and TRBJ1-6; TRBD1 aligns across 7 bases. V dropped 3 bases and J dropped 10; count of bases not matched to a gene: 9. CDR1 and CDR2 (germline): LNHDA, SQIVND (reference sequence). The CDR3 totals 15 residues. CDR3 protein: CASSIAWDRNSPLHF. CDR3 nucleotide sequence: TGTGCCAGTAGTATCGCATGGGACAGAAACTCACCCCTCCACTTT. The full variable domain, completed using reference TRBV19 and TRBJ1-6, is DGGITQSPKYLFRKEGQNVTLSCEQNLNHDAMYWYRQDPGQGLRLIYYSQIVNDFQKGDIAEGYSVSREKKESFPLTVTSAQKNPTAFYLCASSIAWDRNSPLHFGNGTRLTVT.

The chain has TRBV18 and TRBJ1-4, with 8 bases aligning to TRBD1. The CDR3 covers 20 residues. Looked up from germline, CDR1 is KGHSH and CDR2 is LQKENI. V gave up 3 bases and J gave up 1 base; unmatched junction bases: 16. The DNA of the CDR3 is TGTGCCAGCTCACCCACTTTGTGGCAGGGGGCTTATGAAACTAATGAAAAACTGTTTTTT. It encodes CASSPTLWQGAYETNEKLFF. The full variable domain, its missing parts supplied by reference TRBV18 and TRBJ1-4, is NAGVMQNPRHLVRRRGQEARLRCSPMKGHSHVYWYRQLPEEGLKFMVYLQKENIIDESGMPKERFSAEFPKEGPSILRIQQVVRGDSAAYFCASSPTLWQGAYETNEKLFFGSGTQLSVL.

The chain employs TRBV19 and TRBJ2-1; unclear D gene. Germline values: CDR1 LNHDA, CDR2 SQIVND (reference sequence). The CDR3 extends over 13 amino acids. The V end was cut by 9 bases, the J end by 1 base, with 10 bases between. The CDR3 DNA reads as TGTGCCAGCGGCATTCAGTCCTACAATGAGCAGTTCTTC. Translating gives CASGIQSYNEQFF.

This clone has only a few counts. The gene calls are TRBV4-1 and TRBJ1-4; weak D call: TRBD1 (5 bases). The CDR3 runs 15 residues. Germline V gives CDR1 MGHRA, CDR2 YSYEKL. Trimming took off 0 bases at V and 7 bases at J, with 12 bases between the two ends. The CDR3 spells CASSQEGVGSEKLFF. The CDR3 DNA is TGCGCCAGCAGCCAAGAGGGGGTCGGTAGTGAAAAACTGTTTTTT.

The chain couples TRBV29-1 to TRBJ2-3; TRBD2 matches at 10 bases. The CDR3 runs 15 residues. V was clipped by 7 bases and J by 0 bases; unmatched bases: 7. CDR1 and CDR2 (germline): SQVTM, ANQGSEA. CDR3 amino acids: CSATIAGGSTDTQYF. The CDR3 DNA sequence: TGCAGCGCCACGATAGCGGGGGGCAGCACAGATACGCAGTATTTT.

The J gene is TRBJ1-1, the V gene TRBV27; D unresolved. This CDR3 region has 15 residues. From germline, CDR1 is MNHEY and CDR2 SMNVEV (reference sequence). V was clipped by 2 bases and J by 1 base, with 11 bases between them. CDR3 in DNA: TGTGCCAGCAGTTTAAGGCGGTACGGGAACACTGAAGCTTTCTTT. Residues: CASSLRRYGNTEAFF.

The chain couples TRBV2 to TRBJ1-2; the match to TRBD1 covers 8 bases. Trimming took 8 bases from V and 8 from J; bases not matched to a gene: 13. This CDR3 contains 14 residues. CDR1 is SNHLY and CDR2 is FYNNEI in the germline V gene. The CDR3 loop is CASGGRLDRAGYTF. The CDR3 DNA is TGTGCCAGCGGGGGAAGGTTGGACAGGGCAGGCTACACCTTC.

CDR3 coding DNA: TGTGCCTGGAGTGTACGGGTGCGGGAGACCCAGTACTTC. Residues: CAWSVRVRETQYF. The J gene is TRBJ2-5, the V gene TRBV30; D unresolved. CDR1 and CDR2 (germline): GTSNPN, SVGIG (reference sequence). The CDR3 covers 13 residues. V dropped 0 bases and J dropped 5 bases, with 10 bases sitting between them.

The sample holds a few counts of this clone. V is TRBV7-6 and J is TRBJ1-1; D call uncertain. V lost 2 bases, J lost 1 base, and 11 bases lay in between. This CDR3 contains 15 residues. Looked up from germline, CDR1 is SGHVS and CDR2 is FNYEAQ. The CDR3 DNA follows: TGTGCCAGCAGCTTAAGTACGGCGGGGAACACTGAAGCTTTCTTT. Its protein product is CASSLSTAGNTEAFF.